The source of this T cell receptor beta chain is a study of T cell responses to AZD1222 COVID-19 vaccine (dated by TCRdb to about 2021). About the full investigation: A total of 230 to 250 trial participants underwent TCR sequencing, of whom about 210 had received two doses of AZD1222 and approximately 26 had received two doses of the MenACWY control vaccine. Enrollment into the trials was organized by age into subgroups of 18-55, 56-69 and 70-plus years, and those subgroups contained roughly 140, 27 and 60 TCR-sequenced participants, respectively. Results the study describes overall, beyond this receptor: Reportedly, almost half of the unique spike-specific TCRs recognized epitopes lying outside the regions that are mutated in the B.1.351 and B.1.1.7 variants. Participants were mostly white British, with more females than males. The authors suggested clonal diversity may have been underestimated. Because no samples from the day 14 peak response were available, repertoires could be characterized only after the peak T cell response. The whole spike protein was spanned by vaccine-associated CD4 TCRs, and dominant responses were seen in regions 160-218 and 743-854. Conclusions about previously exposed vaccinees are limited because only six or seven AZD1222 recipients were SARS-CoV-2 seropositive at baseline. A significant rise in spike-specific TCR breadth and depth was observed after two AZD1222 doses relative to day 0 and relative to MenACWY recipients. In the small 56-69-year group, the increase in depth fell short of significance, most likely because of low power.

The CDR3 regions of human TCRbeta chains were analyzed by immunosequencing. The authors' analysis ran thus. TCRs in the repertoires were matched against a reference library of SARS-CoV-2-specific TCRs that had been generated with the MIRA antigen-specificity platform. Breadth was defined as the fraction of unique TCRs that were SARS-CoV-2-associated, and depth was defined as the fraction of total T cells that were SARS-CoV-2-associated. Using the MIRA data, each spike-specific TCR was mapped to the spike region that the TCR reacts to and placed in a CD4 or CD8 class. Log10-transformed breadth and depth values were compared by one-way ANOVA with Sidak's multiple comparisons tests. The source is immuneACCESS, and TCRdb retained only in-frame sequences with V and J called. Part of the clones is not carried over; for the studies checked, unresolved V genes explain less than half of this, and the remainder is unexplained. The V and J calls and the clone size are those of that table, but D and trimming were determined from the DNA. This sample comprises about 40,000 clones, 80% to 90% of them detected only once. The biggest ten clones account for 26% of the sample.

Per the publication, the time point label means: about 28 days (+/-7) after the second vaccine dose. In light of the paper, this sample's treatment or condition label describes: meningococcal conjugate vaccine given as trial control. Samples from vaccinated people were obtained from the UK trials COV001 and COV002, which included a single-blind randomized controlled phase 2/3 trial of AZD1222 (ChAdOx1 nCoV-19) in healthy adults. Trial participant PBMC samples were collected at day 0 and day 28 after the second dose for TCRbeta chain sequencing. Comments on this clone: The antigen this receptor binds is unknown. No qualities accompany the bases; no much larger clone lies one base away.

V ends up 6 bases short and J 7 bases short, with an unmatched junction base count of 12. From the germline V gene (reference sequence), CDR1 is LNHDA and CDR2 is SQIVND. Inclusive of the bounding cysteine and phenylalanine, the CDR3 is 16 residues long. Only CDR3 DNA is held: 48 bases, read in frame from base 1. The sequence was obtained from an adult who received the MenACWY meningococcal vaccine as a control. The material was peripheral blood, obtained 28 days after the second dose of the MenACWY control vaccine. This chain joins TRBV19 to TRBJ2-1; the central 10 bases match TRBD1. The DNA reads TGTGCCAGTAGGCCTAGGGGACAGGGGAGGACGAATGAGCAGTTCTTC. Protein translation: CASRPRGQGRTNEQFF. Outside the CDR3, residues come from the reference TRBV19 and TRBJ2-1 proteins, so the full variable domain is: DGGITQSPKYLFRKEGQNVTLSCEQNLNHDAMYWYRQDPGQGLRLIYYSQIVNDFQKGDIAEGYSVSREKKESFPLTVTSAQKNPTAFYLCASRPRGQGRTNEQFFGPGTRLTVL.